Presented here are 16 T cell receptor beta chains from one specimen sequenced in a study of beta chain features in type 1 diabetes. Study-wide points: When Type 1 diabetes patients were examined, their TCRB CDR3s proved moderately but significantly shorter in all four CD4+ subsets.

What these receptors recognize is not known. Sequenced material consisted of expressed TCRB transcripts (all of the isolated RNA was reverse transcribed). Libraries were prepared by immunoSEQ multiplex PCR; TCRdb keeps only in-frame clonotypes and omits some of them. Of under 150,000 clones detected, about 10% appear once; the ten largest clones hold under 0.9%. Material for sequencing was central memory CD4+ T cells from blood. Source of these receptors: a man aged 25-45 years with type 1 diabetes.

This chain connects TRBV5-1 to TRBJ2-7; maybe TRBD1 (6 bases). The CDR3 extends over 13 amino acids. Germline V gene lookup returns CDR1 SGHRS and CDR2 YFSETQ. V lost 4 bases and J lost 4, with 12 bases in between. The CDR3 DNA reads TGCGCCAGCAGCCAGGGGCGGAATTACGAGCAGTACTTC. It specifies CASSQGRNYEQYF.

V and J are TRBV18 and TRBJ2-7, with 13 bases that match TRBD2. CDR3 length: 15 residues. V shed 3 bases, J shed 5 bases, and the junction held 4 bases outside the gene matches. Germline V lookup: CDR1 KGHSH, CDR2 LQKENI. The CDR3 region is CASSPIGLAGDEQYF. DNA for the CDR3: TGTGCCAGCTCACCTATTGGACTAGCGGGGGACGAGCAGTACTTC.

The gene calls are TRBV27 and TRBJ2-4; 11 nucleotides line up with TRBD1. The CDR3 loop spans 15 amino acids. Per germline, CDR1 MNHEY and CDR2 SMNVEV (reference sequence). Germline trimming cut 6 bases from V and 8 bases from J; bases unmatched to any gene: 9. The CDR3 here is CASRRTGGAGYIQYF. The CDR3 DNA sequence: TGTGCCAGCAGAAGGACAGGGGGCGCCGGATACATTCAGTACTTC.

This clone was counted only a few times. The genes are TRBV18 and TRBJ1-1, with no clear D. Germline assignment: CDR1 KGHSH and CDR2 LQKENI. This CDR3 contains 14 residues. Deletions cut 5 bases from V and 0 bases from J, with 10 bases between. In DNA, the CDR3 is TGTGCCAGCTCATCATACGCGATGAACACTGAAGCTTTCTTT. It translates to CASSSYAMNTEAFF.

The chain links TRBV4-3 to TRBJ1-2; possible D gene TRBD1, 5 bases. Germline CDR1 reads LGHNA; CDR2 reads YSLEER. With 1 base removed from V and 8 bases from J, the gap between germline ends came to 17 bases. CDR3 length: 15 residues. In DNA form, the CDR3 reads TGCGCCAGCAGCCAAGTATCCGGCGGGACCGGGGGCTACACCTTC. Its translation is CASSQVSGGTGGYTF.

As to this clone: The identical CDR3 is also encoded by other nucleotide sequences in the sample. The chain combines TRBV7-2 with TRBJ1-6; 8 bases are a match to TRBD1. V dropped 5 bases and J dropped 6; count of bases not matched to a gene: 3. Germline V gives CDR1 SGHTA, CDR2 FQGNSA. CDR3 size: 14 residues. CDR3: CASSLDRGNSPLHF. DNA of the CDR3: TGTGCCAGCAGCCTTGACAGGGGTAATTCACCCCTCCACTTT.

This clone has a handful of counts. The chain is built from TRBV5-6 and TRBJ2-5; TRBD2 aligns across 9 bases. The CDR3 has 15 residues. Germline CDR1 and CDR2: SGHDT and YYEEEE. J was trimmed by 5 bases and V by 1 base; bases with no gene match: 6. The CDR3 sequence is CASSLRASGVETQYF. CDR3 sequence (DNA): TGTGCCAGCAGCTTGCGAGCTAGCGGGGTGGAGACCCAGTACTTC.

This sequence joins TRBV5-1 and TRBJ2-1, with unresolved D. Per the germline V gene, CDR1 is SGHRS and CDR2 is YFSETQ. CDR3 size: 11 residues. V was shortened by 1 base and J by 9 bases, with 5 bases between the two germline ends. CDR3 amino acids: CASSLNTEQFF. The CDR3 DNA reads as TGCGCCAGCAGCTTGAACACTGAGCAGTTCTTC.

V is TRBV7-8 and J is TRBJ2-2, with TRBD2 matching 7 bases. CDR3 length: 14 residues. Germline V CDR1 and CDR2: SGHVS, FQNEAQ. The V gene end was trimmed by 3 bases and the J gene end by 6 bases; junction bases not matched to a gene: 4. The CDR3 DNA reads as TGTGCCAGCAGCTTCACTAGCGTCGCCGGGGAGCTGTTTTTT. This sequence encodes CASSFTSVAGELFF.

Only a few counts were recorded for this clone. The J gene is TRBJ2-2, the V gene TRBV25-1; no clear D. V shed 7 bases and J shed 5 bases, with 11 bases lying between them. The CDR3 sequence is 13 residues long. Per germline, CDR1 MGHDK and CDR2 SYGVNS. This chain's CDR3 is CASTLSPTGELFF. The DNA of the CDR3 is TGTGCCAGCACCCTAAGTCCTACCGGGGAGCTGTTTTTT. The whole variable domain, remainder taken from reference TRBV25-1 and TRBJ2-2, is EADIYQTPRYLVIGTGKKITLECSQTMGHDKMYWYQQDPGMELHLIHYSYGVNSTEKGDLSSESTVSRIRTEHFPLTLESARPSHTSQYLCASTLSPTGELFFGEGSRLTVL.

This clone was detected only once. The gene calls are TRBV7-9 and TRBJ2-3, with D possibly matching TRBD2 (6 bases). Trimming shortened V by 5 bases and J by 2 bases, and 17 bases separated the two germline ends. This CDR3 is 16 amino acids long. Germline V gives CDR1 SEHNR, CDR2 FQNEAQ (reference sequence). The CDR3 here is CASSPTRGSPTDTQYF. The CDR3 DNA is TGTGCCAGCAGCCCCACGCGGGGCAGTCCCACAGATACGCAGTATTTT.

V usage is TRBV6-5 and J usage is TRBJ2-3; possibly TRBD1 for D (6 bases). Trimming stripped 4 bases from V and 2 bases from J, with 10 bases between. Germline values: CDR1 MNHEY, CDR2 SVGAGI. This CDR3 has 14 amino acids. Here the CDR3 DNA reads TGTGCCAGCAGTTTACAGGGTTCCACAGATACGCAGTATTTT. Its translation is CASSLQGSTDTQYF.

In DNA, the CDR3 is TGTGCCAGCAGCTTAGTCCTAGCGGGGGGCCCTTCCCAAGAGACCCAGTACTTC. Translating gives CASSLVLAGGPSQETQYF. This chain joins TRBV7-2 and TRBJ2-5; 11 nucleotides line up with TRBD2. Germline V gene data show CDR1 as SGHTA and CDR2 as FQGNSA. The CDR3 length is 18 residues. With V trimmed by 1 base and J by 1 base, 8 bases remained unmatched.

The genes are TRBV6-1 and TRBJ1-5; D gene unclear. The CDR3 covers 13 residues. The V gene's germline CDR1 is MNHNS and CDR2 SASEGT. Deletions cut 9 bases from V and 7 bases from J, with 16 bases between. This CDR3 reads CASADGDLQPQHF. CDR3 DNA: TGTGCCAGTGCAGACGGAGATTTACAGCCCCAGCATTTT.

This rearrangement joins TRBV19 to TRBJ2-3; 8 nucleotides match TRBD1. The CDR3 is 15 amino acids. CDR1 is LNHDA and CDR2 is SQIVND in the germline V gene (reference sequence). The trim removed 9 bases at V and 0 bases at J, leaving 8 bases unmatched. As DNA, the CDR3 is TGTGCCAGCGGGATCGGGACAGGTAGCACAGATACGCAGTATTTT. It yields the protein CASGIGTGSTDTQYF.

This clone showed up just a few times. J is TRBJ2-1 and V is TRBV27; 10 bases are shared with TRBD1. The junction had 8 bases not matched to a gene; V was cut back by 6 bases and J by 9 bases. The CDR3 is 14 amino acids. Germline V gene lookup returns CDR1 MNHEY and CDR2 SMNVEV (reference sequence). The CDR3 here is CASSPGQGLREQFF. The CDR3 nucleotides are TGTGCCAGCAGCCCGGGACAGGGGTTGCGTGAGCAGTTCTTC.